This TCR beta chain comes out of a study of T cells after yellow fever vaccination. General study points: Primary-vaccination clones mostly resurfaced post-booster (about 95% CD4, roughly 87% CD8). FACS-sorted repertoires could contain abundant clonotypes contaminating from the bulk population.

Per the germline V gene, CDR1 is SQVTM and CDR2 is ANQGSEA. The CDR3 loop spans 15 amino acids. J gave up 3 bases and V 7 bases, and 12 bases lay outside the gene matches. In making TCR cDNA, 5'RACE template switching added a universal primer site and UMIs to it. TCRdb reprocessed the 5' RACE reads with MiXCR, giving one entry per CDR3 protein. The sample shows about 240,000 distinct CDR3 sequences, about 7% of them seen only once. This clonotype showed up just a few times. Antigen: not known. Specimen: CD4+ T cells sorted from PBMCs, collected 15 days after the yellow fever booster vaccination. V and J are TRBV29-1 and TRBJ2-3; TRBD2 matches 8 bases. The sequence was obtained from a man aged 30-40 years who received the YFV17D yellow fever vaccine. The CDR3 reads CSAILAGGATDTQYF. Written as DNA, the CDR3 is TGCAGCGCGATTCTTGCGGGAGGCGCAACAGATACGCAGTATTTT.